This TCR beta chain was recorded in a study of cytomegalovirus exposure and HLA in healthy donors. About the study: Earlier, 90 million to 140 million unique TCR beta sequences were recovered from roughly 170 million T cells by an analysis.

Regarding the study as a whole: Cytomegalovirus association was assigned to more than 150 TCR beta chains.

With regard to this clone: The antigen is not known.

PCR was performed using 60 Vbeta and 13 Jbeta primers. Sequenced by immunoSEQ multiplex PCR; TCRdb stores in-frame clones only, minus some. The table includes about 140,000 clones, around 86% detected once. Sequenced material: PBMCs. The sequence derives from a female donor in good health and CMV-seronegative.

The CDR3 nucleotides read TGCAGCGTTGATATCGTGGGCGGGGTATGGGGCGAGCAGTACTTC. Residues: CSVDIVGGVWGEQYF. The J gene is TRBJ2-7, the V gene TRBV29-1, with D tentatively TRBD2 (6 bases). Looked up from germline, CDR1 is SQVTM and CDR2 is ANQGSEA. The CDR3 length is 15 residues. Between the trimmed V and J ends, which lost 3 bases and 6 bases, there was a span of 21 bases.